This T cell receptor beta chain was obtained from a study of T-cell memory formation after mild COVID-19 (dated by TCRdb to the early 2020s). At the level of the whole study: TCR sequence clusters from the two donors were found to be largely donor specific. In two donors, T-cell clones that expanded and contracted after mild COVID-19 were tracked by sequencing TCRalpha and TCRbeta repertoires over time. The cohort comprised two young, previously healthy adult volunteers, one female and one male.

As regards this clonotype: This clone's antigen is unknown. Qualities for individual bases were not recorded, and no much larger clone is one base off.

Ficoll-Paque density gradient centrifugation was the method used to isolate PBMCs. Instrument used: Illumina NovaSeq 6000. Using 5'RACE with constant-segment primers, TCRalpha and TCRbeta cDNA libraries were constructed, with sample barcodes and unique molecular identifiers added in the process. Trizol reagent was used to extract RNA from every sample. Libraries were amplified in two PCR steps, with a second sample barcode and Illumina TruSeq adapters added in the second step. Libraries were sequenced on an Illumina NovaSeq with 2 x 150 bp paired-end reads. The original pipeline was this. Reads were demultiplexed and collapsed into UMI-guided consensus sequences with migec v1.2.7. Using mixcr v2.1.11, the UMI consensuses were aligned to TRA and TRB V and J templates and assembled into clonotypes. Expanded or contracted clonotypes were those called significant by both edgeR and NoisET, with noise models trained on biological replicates. For edgeR calls, the cutoffs were a false discovery rate-adjusted p below 0.01 and a log2 fold-change threshold of 1. As an exploratory analysis of dynamics, max-normalized trajectories of the 1000 most abundant clonotypes were examined by PCA with hierarchical clustering. Each responding clone was given a CD4 or CD8 phenotype based on the CD4+ and CD8+ repertoires, which had been sequenced separately. TCRdb reworked the public reads: Q25 trimming with fastp, MiXCR clone assembly, productive beta chains retained. Every CDR3 protein is listed once, alongside the most common genes and DNA of its rows. The V and J calls and clone size come from TCRdb's table, not from the authors' own analysis. Recorded for this sample are roughly 12,000 distinct CDR3 sequences; roughly 15% of them occurred a single time. The ten most abundant clones make up around half of the sample.

As encoded in the germline V gene, CDR1 is SGHTA while CDR2 is FQGTGA. From cysteine to phenylalanine, the CDR3 is 16 amino acids long. Solely the CDR3 DNA is kept, with 48 bases framed from the first base. Germline trimming amounts to 4 bases on V and 5 bases on J, with 12 as the count of junction bases outside the gene matches. What the study reported, not specific to this receptor: Some responding clones were detected in pre-infection memory, which suggested that pre-existing cross-reactive memory T cells had joined the SARS-CoV-2 response. Contracting CD4+ clones were located mainly in the CM and EM memory subsets, whereas CD8+ clones were found to be enriched in EMRA. Only a couple of mild cases were covered in the study, and larger cohorts including severe cases with pre-infection samples were considered necessary. Clones contracting from day 15 to 85 had balanced CD4/CD8 phenotypes, while a second wave expanding from day 15 to 37 was biased towards CD4+. SARS-CoV-2 specificity was not confirmed for the second-wave clones peaking on day 37.

This TCR was recovered from a man between 18 and 35 years old who had mild COVID-19 (a few samples of this study predate the infection). The sample titles of this study are shuffled in the database, so cell type and time point are left out; the donor was told from shared clones. Here the chain combines TRBV7-3 and TRBJ2-5; 8 junctional bases match TRBD1. The sequenced sample was PBMCs or a T cell subset sorted from them (not recorded which). The CDR3 loop reads CASSSPGQVKGETQYF. The base sequence is TGTGCCAGCAGCTCACCGGGACAGGTGAAGGGGGAGACCCAGTACTTC.